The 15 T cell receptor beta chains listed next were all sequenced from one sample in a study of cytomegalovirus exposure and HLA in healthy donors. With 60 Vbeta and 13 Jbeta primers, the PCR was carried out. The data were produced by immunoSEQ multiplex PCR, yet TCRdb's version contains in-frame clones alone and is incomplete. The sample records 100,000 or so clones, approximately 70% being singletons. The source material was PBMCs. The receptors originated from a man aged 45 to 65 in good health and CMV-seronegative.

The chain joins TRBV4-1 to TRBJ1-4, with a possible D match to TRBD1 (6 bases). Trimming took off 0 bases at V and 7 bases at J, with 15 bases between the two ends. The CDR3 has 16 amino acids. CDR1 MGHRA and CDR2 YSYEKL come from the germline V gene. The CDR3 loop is CASSQDLVSRGEKLFF. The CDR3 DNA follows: TGCGCCAGCAGCCAAGATTTGGTCAGCAGGGGTGAAAAACTGTTTTTT.

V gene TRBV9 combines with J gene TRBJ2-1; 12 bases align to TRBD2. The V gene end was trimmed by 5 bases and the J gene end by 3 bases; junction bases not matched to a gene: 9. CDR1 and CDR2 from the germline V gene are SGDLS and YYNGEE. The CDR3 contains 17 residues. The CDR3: CASSDRLAGAYYNEQFF. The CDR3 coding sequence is TGTGCCAGCAGTGATCGACTAGCGGGAGCCTACTACAATGAGCAGTTCTTC.

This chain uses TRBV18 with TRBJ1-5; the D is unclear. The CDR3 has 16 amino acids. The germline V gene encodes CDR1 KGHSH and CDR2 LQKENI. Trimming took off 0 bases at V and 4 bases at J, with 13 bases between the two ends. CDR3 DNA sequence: TGTGCCAGCTCACCACCGTATGCGGGTGATAATCAGCCCCAGCATTTT. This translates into CASSPPYAGDNQPQHF.

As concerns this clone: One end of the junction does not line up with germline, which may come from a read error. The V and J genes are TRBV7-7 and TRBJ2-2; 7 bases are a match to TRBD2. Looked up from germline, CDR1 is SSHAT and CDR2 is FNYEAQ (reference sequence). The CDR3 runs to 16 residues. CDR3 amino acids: CASSLGIAGNTGELFF. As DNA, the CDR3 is TGTGCTAGCAGCTTAGGGATAGCGGGGAACACCGGGGAGCTGTTTTTT.

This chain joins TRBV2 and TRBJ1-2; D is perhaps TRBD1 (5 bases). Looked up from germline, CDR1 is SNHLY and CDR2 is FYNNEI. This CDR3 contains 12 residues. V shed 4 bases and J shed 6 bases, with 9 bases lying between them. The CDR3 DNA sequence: TGTGCCAGCAGTGTCAGGACAAATGGCTACACCTTC. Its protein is CASSVRTNGYTF.

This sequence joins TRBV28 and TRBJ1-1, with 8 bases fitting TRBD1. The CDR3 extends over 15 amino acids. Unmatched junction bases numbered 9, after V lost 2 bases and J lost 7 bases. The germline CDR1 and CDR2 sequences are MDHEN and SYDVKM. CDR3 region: CASSLPDRVEHEAFF. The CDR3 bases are TGTGCCAGCAGTTTACCGGACAGGGTCGAACATGAAGCTTTCTTT.

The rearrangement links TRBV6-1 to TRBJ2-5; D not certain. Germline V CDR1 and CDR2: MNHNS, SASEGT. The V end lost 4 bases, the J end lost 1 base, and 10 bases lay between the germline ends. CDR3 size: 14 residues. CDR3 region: CASSVPTPQETQYF. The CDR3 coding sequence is TGTGCCAGCAGTGTCCCGACTCCCCAAGAGACCCAGTACTTC.

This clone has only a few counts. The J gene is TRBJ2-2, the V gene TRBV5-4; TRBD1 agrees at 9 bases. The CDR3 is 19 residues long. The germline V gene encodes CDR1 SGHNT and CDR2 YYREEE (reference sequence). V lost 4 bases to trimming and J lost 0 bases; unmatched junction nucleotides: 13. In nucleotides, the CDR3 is TGTGCCAGCAGCCCACGGACAGGGGCCAGAAGTGCGAACACCGGGGAGCTGTTTTTT. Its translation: CASSPRTGARSANTGELFF.

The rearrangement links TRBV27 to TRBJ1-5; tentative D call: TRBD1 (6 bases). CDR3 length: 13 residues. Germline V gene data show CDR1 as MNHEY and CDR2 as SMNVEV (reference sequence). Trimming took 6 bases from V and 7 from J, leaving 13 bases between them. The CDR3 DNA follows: TGTGCCAGCAGGCCACAGGGAAACCAGCCCCAGCATTTT. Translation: CASRPQGNQPQHF.

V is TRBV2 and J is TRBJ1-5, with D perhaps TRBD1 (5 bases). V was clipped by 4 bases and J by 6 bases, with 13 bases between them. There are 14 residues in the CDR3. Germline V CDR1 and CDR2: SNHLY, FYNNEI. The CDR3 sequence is CASSVSGYGQPQHF. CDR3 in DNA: TGTGCCAGCAGTGTGTCAGGGTATGGTCAGCCCCAGCATTTT.

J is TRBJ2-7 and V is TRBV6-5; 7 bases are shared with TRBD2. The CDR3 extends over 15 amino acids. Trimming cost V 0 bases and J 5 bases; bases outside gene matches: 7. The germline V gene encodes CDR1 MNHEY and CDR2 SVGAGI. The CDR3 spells CASSYSGGRYDEQYF. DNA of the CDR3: TGTGCCAGCAGTTACTCGGGGGGGAGGTACGACGAGCAGTACTTC.

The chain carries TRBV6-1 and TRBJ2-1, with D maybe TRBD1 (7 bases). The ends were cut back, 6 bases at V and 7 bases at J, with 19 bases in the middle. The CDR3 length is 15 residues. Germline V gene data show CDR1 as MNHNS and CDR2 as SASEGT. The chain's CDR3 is CASSGRGAVLNEQFF. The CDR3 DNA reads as TGTGCCAGCAGCGGCAGGGGGGCCGTTTTAAATGAGCAGTTCTTC.

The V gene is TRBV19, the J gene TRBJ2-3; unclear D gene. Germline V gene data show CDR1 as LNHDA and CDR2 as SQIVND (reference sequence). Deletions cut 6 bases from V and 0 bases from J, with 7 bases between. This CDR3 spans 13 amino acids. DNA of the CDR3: TGTGCCAGTAGCCCTCCCAGCACAGATACGCAGTATTTT. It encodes CASSPPSTDTQYF.

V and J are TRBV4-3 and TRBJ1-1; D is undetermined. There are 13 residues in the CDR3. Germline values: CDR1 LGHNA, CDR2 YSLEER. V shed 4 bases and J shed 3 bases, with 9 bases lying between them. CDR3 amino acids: CASSRSDYTEAFF. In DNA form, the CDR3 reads TGCGCCAGCAGCCGTAGCGATTACACTGAAGCTTTCTTT.

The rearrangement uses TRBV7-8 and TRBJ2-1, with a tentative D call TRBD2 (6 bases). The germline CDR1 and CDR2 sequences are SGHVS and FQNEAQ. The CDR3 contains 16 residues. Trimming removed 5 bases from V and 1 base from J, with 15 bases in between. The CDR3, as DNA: TGTGCCAGCAGCGATTTCCGGGGGATTTCCTACAATGAGCAGTTCTTC. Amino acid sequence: CASSDFRGISYNEQFF.